The following is a T cell receptor beta chain sequence with its context. Germline V gene data show CDR1 as SEHNR and CDR2 as FQNEAQ (reference sequence). The CDR3 is 16 amino acids. The germline V and J ends were trimmed by 0 bases and 4 bases, with 12 bases remaining between them. In the authors' workflow: The authors estimated nucleated cell counts from reference gene primer amplification. Only in-frame clones appear in the TCRdb table, and some are missing; sequencing was by immunoSEQ multiplex PCR. The D gene and trimming were derived from the DNA, and the V and J assignments and clone size from that table. The sample lists under 130,000 clones; roughly 76% were seen once. These data originate in a study of blood T cell repertoires in COVID-19. Study-level information: Whether acute or convalescent, the COVID-19 samples came from the United States, Italy and Spain. In each case, the material was cDNA or gDNA derived from T cells, B-cell-depleted T cells, or PBMCs.

This chain joins TRBV7-9 and TRBJ2-2; D is possibly TRBD2 (7 bases). This receptor was obtained from a woman aged 70-85 years with acute or convalescent COVID-19. The sample taken for sequencing was peripheral blood. The CDR3 protein is CASSLAAGASTGELFF. DNA for the CDR3: TGTGCCAGCAGCTTAGCCGCGGGGGCAAGCACCGGGGAGCTGTTTTTT.